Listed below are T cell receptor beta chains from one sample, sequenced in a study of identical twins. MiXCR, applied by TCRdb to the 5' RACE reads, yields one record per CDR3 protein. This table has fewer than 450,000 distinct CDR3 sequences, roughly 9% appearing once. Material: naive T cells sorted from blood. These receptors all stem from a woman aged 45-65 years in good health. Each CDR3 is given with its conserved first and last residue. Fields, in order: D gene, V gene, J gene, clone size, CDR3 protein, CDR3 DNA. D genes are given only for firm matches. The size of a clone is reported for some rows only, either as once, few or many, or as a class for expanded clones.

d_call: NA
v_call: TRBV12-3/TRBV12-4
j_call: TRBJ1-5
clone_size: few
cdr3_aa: CASTVINQPQHF
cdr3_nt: TGTGCCAGCACTGTGATAAATCAGCCCCAGCATTTT

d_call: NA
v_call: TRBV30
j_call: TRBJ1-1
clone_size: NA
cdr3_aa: CAWSVLVEAFF
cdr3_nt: TGTGCCTGGAGTGTACTAGTTGAAGCTTTCTTT

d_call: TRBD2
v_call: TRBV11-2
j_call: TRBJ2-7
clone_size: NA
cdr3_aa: CASSTSGTSGYEQYF
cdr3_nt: TGTGCCAGCAGCACCTCCGGGACTAGCGGATACGAGCAGTACTTC

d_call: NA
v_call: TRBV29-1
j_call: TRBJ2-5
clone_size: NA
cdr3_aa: CSGGPQETQYF
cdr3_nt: TGCAGCGGTGGGCCGCAAGAGACCCAGTACTTC

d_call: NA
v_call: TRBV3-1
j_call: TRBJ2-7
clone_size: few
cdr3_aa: CASSQSHEQYF
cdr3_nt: TGTGCCAGCAGCCAATCCCACGAGCAGTACTTC

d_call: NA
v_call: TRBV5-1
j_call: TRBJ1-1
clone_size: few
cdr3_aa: CASSLMGISTEAFF
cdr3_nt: TGCGCCAGCAGCTTGATGGGTATTTCCACTGAAGCTTTCTTT

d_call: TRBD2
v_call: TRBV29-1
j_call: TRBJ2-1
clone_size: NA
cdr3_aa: CSVERVAGGPPYNEQFF
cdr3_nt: TGCAGCGTTGAAAGGGTAGCGGGAGGCCCCCCCTACAATGAGCAGTTCTTC

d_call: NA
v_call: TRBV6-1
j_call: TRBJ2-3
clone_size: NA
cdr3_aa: CASMLIRGGDTQYF
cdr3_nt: TGTGCCAGCATGCTGATCCGGGGAGGAGATACGCAGTATTTT

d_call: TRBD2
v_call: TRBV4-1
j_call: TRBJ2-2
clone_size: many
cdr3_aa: CATRALAGTNTGELFF
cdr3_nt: TGCGCCACCAGAGCCTTAGCGGGAACAAACACCGGGGAGCTGTTTTTT

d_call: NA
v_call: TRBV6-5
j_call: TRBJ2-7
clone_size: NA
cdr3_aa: CASSYRMGGGEQYF
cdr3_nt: TGTGCCAGCAGTTACCGGATGGGGGGCGGCGAGCAGTACTTC

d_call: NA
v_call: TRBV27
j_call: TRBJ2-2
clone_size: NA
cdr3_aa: CGSSFFFTGELFF
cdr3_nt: TGTGGCAGCAGTTTCTTTTTTACCGGGGAGCTGTTTTTT

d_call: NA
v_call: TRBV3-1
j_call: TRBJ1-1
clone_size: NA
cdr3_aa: CASSQRRQGMYTEAFF
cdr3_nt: TGTGCCAGCAGCCAAAGACGTCAGGGGATGTACACTGAAGCTTTCTTT

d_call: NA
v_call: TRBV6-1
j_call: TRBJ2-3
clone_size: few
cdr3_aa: CASSPGTQSTDTQYF
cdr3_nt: TGTGCCAGCAGCCCCGGGACTCAGAGCACAGATACGCAGTATTTT

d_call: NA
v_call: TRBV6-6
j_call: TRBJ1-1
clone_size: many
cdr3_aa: CASSYSRLMNTEAFF
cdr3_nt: TGTGCCAGCAGTTACTCTCGACTCATGAACACTGAAGCTTTCTTT

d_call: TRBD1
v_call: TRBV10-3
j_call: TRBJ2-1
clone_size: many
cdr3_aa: CAIIDRVRNEQFF
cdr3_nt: TGTGCCATCATAGACAGGGTCCGGAATGAGCAGTTCTTC

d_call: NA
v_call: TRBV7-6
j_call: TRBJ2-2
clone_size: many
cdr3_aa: CASSPRTLNTGELFF
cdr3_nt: TGTGCCAGCAGCCCCCGGACTCTTAACACCGGGGAGCTGTTTTTT

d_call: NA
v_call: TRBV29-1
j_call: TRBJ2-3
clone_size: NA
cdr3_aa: CSVEEWQGGYTDTQYF
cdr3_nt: TGCAGCGTTGAAGAGTGGCAGGGGGGATACACAGATACGCAGTATTTT

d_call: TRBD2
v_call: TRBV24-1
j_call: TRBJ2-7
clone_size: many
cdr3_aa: CATSAERDGNYEQYF
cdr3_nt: TGTGCCACCAGTGCCGAGCGGGACGGGAACTACGAGCAGTACTTC

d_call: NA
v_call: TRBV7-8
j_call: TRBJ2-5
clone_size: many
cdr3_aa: CASSLVEGIETQYF
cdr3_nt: TGTGCCAGCAGCTTAGTAGAGGGGATAGAGACCCAGTACTTC

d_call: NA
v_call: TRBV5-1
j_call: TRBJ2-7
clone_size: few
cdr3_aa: CASSLEWGSQYEQYF
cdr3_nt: TGCGCCAGCAGCTTGGAATGGGGATCTCAATACGAGCAGTACTTC

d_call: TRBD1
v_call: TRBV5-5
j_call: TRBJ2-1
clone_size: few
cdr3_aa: CASSLDRGTYNEQFF
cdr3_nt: TGTGCCAGCAGCTTAGACAGGGGGACCTACAATGAGCAGTTCTTC

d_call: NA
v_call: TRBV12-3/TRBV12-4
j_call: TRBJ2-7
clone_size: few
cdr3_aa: CASSPSLYEQYF
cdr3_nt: TGTGCCAGCAGCCCCTCTTTATACGAGCAGTACTTC

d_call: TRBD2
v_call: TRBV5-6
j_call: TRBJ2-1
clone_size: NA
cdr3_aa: CASSFVGSGDYNEQFF
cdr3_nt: TGTGCCAGCAGCTTCGTGGGTAGCGGGGACTACAATGAGCAGTTCTTC

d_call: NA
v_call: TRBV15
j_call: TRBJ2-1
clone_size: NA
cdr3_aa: CATSRDLFAGPYNEQFF
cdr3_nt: TGTGCCACCAGCAGAGATCTCTTCGCGGGACCCTACAATGAGCAGTTCTTC

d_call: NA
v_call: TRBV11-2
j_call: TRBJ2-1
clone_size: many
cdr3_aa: CASSSGRLDGEQFF
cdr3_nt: TGTGCCAGCAGCTCCGGTCGACTAGATGGTGAGCAGTTCTTC

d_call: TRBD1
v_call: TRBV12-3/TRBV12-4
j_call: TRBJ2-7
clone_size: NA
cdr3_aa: CASSSQHTGEHEQYF
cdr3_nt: TGTGCCAGCAGTTCTCAACACACAGGGGAGCACGAGCAGTACTTC

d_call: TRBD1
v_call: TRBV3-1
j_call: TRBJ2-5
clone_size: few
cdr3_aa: CASSYGQGASETQYF
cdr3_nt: TGTGCCAGCAGCTATGGACAGGGGGCTTCGGAGACCCAGTACTTC

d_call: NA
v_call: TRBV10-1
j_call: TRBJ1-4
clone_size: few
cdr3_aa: CASSSGTKTEKLFF
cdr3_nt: TGCGCCAGCAGCTCCGGGACCAAGACTGAAAAACTGTTTTTT

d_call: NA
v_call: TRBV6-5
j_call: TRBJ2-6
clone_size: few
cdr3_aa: CASSYESGANVLTF
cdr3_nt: TGTGCCAGCAGCTACGAGTCTGGGGCCAACGTCCTGACTTTC

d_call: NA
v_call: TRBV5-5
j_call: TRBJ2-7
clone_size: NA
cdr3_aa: CASSSSRDTLYEQYF
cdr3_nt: TGTGCCAGCAGCTCCTCCCGGGACACCCTCTACGAGCAGTACTTC